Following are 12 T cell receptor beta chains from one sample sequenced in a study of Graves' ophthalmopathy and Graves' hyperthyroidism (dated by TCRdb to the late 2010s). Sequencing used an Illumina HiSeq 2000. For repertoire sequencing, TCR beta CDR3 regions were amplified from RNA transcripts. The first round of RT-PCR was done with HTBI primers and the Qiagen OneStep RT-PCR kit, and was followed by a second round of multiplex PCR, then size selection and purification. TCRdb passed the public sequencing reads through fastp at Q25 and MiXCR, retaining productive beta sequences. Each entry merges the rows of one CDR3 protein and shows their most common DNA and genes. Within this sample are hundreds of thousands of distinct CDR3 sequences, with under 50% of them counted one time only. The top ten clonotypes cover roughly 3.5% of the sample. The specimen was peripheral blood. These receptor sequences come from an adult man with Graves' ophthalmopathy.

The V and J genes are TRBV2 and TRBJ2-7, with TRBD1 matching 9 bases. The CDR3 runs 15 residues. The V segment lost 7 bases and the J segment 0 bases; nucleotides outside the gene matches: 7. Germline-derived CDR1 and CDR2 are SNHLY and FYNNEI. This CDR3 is CASTHDRGVSYEQYF. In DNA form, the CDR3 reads TGTGCCAGCACACATGACAGGGGGGTCTCCTACGAGCAGTACTTC.

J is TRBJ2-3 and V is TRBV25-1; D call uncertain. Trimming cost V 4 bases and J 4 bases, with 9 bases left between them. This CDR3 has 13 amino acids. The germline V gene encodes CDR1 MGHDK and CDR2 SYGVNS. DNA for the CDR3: TGTGCCAGCAGTGCTAGATTGGCAGATACGCAGTATTTT. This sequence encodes CASSARLADTQYF.

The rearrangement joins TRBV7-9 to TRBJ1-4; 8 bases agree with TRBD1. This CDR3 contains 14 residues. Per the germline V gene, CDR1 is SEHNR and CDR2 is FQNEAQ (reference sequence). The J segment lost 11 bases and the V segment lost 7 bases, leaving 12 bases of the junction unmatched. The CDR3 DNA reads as TGTGCCAGCACAGCGCTACAGGGGGAAGGGAAACTGTTTTTT. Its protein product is CASTALQGEGKLFF.

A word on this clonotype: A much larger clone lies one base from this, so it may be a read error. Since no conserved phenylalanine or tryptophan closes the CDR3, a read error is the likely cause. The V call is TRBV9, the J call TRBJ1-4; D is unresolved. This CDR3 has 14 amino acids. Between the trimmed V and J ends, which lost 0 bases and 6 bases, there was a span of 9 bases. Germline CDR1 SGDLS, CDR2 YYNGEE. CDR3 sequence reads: CASSVGYRDEKLFL. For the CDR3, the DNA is TGTGCCAGCAGCGTAGGGTATCGAGATGAAAAACTGTTTCTT.

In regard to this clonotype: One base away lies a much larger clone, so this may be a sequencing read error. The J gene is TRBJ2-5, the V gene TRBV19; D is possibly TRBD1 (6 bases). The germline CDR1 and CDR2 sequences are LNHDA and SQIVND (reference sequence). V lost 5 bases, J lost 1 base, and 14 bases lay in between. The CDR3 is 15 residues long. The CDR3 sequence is CASSVQGSLQETQYF. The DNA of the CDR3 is TGTGCCAGTAGTGTTCAGGGGTCACTCCAAGAGACCCAGTACTTC.

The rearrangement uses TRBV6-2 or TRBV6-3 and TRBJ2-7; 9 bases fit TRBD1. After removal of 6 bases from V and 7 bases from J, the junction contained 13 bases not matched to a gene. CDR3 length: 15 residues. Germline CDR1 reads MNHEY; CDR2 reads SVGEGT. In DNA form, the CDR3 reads TGTGCCAGCAGGCAAGACAGGGGGAGTATGAAGGAGCAGTACTTC. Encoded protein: CASRQDRGSMKEQYF.

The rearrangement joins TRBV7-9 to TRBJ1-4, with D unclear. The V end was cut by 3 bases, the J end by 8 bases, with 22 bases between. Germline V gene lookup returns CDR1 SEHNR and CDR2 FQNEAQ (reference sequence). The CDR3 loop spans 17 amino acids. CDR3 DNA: TGTGCCAGCAGCTTCGAAACGGACCTTTGGGGAAGGGAAAAACTGTTTTTT. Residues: CASSFETDLWGREKLFF.

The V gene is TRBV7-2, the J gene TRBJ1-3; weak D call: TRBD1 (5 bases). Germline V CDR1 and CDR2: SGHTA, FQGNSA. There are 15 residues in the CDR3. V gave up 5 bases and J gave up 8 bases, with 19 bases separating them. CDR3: CASSPFRGGRYTIYF. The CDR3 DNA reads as TGTGCCAGCAGCCCCTTTCGGGGCGGGAGATACACCATATATTTT.

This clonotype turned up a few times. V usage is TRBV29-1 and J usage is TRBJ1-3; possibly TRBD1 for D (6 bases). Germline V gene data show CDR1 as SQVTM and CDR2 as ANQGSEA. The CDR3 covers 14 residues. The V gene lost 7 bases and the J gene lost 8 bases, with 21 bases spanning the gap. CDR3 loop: CSAVGGRDGYTIYF. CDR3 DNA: TGCAGCGCCGTCGGGGGGCGGGATGGCTACACCATATATTTT.

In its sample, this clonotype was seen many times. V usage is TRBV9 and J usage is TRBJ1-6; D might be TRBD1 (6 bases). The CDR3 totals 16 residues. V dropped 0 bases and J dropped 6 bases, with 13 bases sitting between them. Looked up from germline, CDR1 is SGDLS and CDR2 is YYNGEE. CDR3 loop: CASSVAPGHLNSPLHF. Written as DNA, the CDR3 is TGTGCCAGCAGCGTAGCACCGGGACATCTTAATTCACCCCTCCACTTT.

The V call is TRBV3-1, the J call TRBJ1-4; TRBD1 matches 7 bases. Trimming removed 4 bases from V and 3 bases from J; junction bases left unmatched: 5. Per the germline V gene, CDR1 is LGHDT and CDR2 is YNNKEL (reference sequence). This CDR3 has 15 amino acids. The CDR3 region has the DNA TGTGCCAGCAGCCCACAGGGGCTCGCTAATGAAAAACTGTTTTTT. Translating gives CASSPQGLANEKLFF.

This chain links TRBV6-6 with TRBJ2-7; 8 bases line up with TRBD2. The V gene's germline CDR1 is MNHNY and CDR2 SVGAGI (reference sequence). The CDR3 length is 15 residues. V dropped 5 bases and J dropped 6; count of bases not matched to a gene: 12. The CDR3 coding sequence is TGTGCCAGCAGTCCACCGCGGGAGGTGGGACGCGAGCAGTACTTC. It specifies CASSPPREVGREQYF.